Below, 15 T cell receptor beta chains from the same sample are listed, as sequenced in a study of blood T cell repertoires in COVID-19. Clones were read by immunoSEQ multiplex PCR, and TCRdb kept only the in-frame ones, dropping some. Of about 90,000 clones listed, 75% to 90% were seen once; the top ten hold approximately 1.2%. Sequencing was performed on peripheral blood. The origin of the receptors is an elderly man with active or convalescent COVID-19.

This clone was counted a single time. The chain uses TRBV5-1 and TRBJ2-3; D might be TRBD2 (6 bases). Per germline, CDR1 SGHRS and CDR2 YFSETQ. V was trimmed by 3 bases and J by 4 bases, leaving 9 bases between them. This CDR3 is built from 13 residues. The CDR3 bases are TGCGCCAGCAGCTCCGGGAGTTCAGATACGCAGTATTTT. It is translated as CASSSGSSDTQYF.

This chain uses TRBV5-1 with TRBJ1-4, with D possibly TRBD1 on 5 matching bases. Germline CDR1 and CDR2: SGHRS and YFSETQ. The V end was cut by 5 bases, the J end by 4 bases, with 18 bases between. The CDR3 sequence is 16 residues long. The CDR3 DNA sequence: TGCGCCAGCAGTCCGGGAGGCTCGCAGGGTAATGAAAAACTGTTTTTT. Translation: CASSPGGSQGNEKLFF.

The chain links TRBV11-3 to TRBJ2-3; 7 bases line up with TRBD1. J gave up 3 bases and V 1 base, and 1 base lay outside the gene matches. Germline CDR1 is SGHNT and CDR2 is YENEEA. This CDR3 has 14 amino acids. The CDR3 sequence is CASSLGQGTDTQYF. In DNA, the CDR3 is TGTGCCAGCAGCTTAGGACAGGGAACAGATACGCAGTATTTT. The full variable domain, its missing parts supplied by reference TRBV11-3 and TRBJ2-3, is EAGVVQSPRYKIIEKKQPVAFWCNPISGHNTLYWYLQNLGQGPELLIRYENEEAVDDSQLPKDRFSAERLKGVDSTLKIQPAELGDSAVYLCASSLGQGTDTQYFGPGTRLTVL.

The V gene is TRBV9, the J gene TRBJ2-6, with D possibly TRBD2 on 6 matching bases. The CDR3 loop spans 21 amino acids. V was pared by 0 bases and J by 0 bases, with 22 bases between. Germline loops: CDR1 SGDLS, CDR2 YYNGEE. The CDR3 sequence: CASSVAQFPSVFTSGANVLTF. Written as DNA, the CDR3 is TGTGCCAGCAGCGTAGCCCAATTTCCTAGCGTATTCACCTCTGGGGCCAACGTCCTGACTTTC.

The V and J genes are TRBV14 and TRBJ2-1; 7 bases align to TRBD2. The V segment lost 3 bases and the J segment 0 bases; nucleotides outside the gene matches: 8. CDR1 SGHDN and CDR2 FVKESK come from the germline V gene. This CDR3 spans 17 amino acids. The CDR3 bases are TGTGCCAGCAGCCATCGCATAGCGGGCGGCTCCTACAATGAGCAGTTCTTC. Translated, it gives CASSHRIAGGSYNEQFF.

The V call is TRBV28, the J call TRBJ1-2; the D is unclear. Deletions cut 5 bases from V and 8 bases from J, with 18 bases between. This CDR3 spans 14 amino acids. The germline V gene encodes CDR1 MDHEN and CDR2 SYDVKM. The CDR3 protein is CASSRTVGSWGYTF. DNA for the CDR3: TGTGCCAGCAGTCGTACCGTCGGGAGTTGGGGCTACACCTTC.

The chain carries TRBV27 and TRBJ2-7; 10 bases agree with TRBD1. The germline CDR1 and CDR2 sequences are MNHEY and SMNVEV (reference sequence). The CDR3 has 15 amino acids. V shed 6 bases, J shed 7 bases, and the junction held 12 bases outside the gene matches. This CDR3 reads CASRHGQGVPLEQYF. CDR3 nucleotides: TGTGCCAGCAGGCACGGACAGGGGGTACCCTTAGAGCAGTACTTC.

This clone was recorded a few times. This chain connects TRBV28 to TRBJ1-6; D may be TRBD1 (6 bases). Trimming pared 8 bases from V and 3 bases from J, leaving 11 bases between. This CDR3 has 14 residues. Per the germline V gene, CDR1 is MDHEN and CDR2 is SYDVKM. CDR3 in DNA: TGTGCCAGCCTGGGACAAAGCTATAATTCACCCCTCCACTTT. It is translated as CASLGQSYNSPLHF.

The V gene is TRBV7-2, the J gene TRBJ2-7; D is perhaps TRBD2 (5 bases). The germline V gene encodes CDR1 SGHTA and CDR2 FQGNSA. With 5 bases removed from V and 12 bases from J, the gap between germline ends came to 17 bases. The CDR3 is made up of 12 amino acids. The DNA for the CDR3 is TGTGCCAGCAGCAAAACCCCGGACTCTCCGTACTTC. Translating gives CASSKTPDSPYF.

The chain links TRBV9 to TRBJ2-1; TRBD2 matches 7 bases. The CDR3 loop spans 16 amino acids. CDR1 is SGDLS, CDR2 YYNGEE, per germline. V gave up 3 bases and J gave up 7 bases; unmatched junction bases: 13. CDR3 residues: CASSAMTSKRDNEQFF. Here the CDR3 DNA reads TGTGCCAGCAGCGCCATGACTAGCAAGAGGGATAATGAGCAGTTCTTC.

The rearrangement uses TRBV6-6 and TRBJ1-5, with 7 bases lining up with TRBD1. CDR1 and CDR2 (germline): MNHNY, SVGAGI (reference sequence). Unmatched junction bases numbered 6, after V lost 4 bases and J lost 0 bases. This CDR3 spans 16 amino acids. The CDR3 DNA is TGTGCCAGCAGTTCCGGACAGGCGGATAGCAATCAGCCCCAGCATTTT. Amino acids: CASSSGQADSNQPQHF.

This clone was recorded only once. This chain links TRBV4-3 with TRBJ2-7; 9 bases align to TRBD2. The CDR3 is made up of 18 amino acids. Losses at the gene ends were 2 bases for V and 2 bases for J; bases not matched to a gene: 13. Germline CDR1 LGHNA, CDR2 YSLEER. CDR3 residues: CASSQYPSGISETYEQYF. The CDR3 bases are TGCGCCAGCAGCCAATATCCTAGCGGGATTTCCGAAACCTACGAGCAGTACTTC.

The chain is built from TRBV6-5 and TRBJ2-5; 9 positions match TRBD2. Unmatched junction bases numbered 11, after V lost 7 bases and J lost 5 bases. This CDR3 region has 15 residues. The germline V gene encodes CDR1 MNHEY and CDR2 SVGAGI. CDR3 bases: TGTGCCAGCACCCTGCGGGGGGGTAGATTGGAGACCCAGTACTTC. Its protein is CASTLRGGRLETQYF.

The chain uses TRBV4-3 and TRBJ1-1, with 7 bases that match TRBD1. CDR3 size: 15 residues. Germline V gene lookup returns CDR1 LGHNA and CDR2 YSLEER. The junction had 6 bases not matched to a gene; V was cut back by 4 bases and J by 1 base. CDR3 DNA sequence: TGCGCCAGCAGCCCAGAGGGACAGTGGAACACTGAAGCTTTCTTT. Amino acid sequence: CASSPEGQWNTEAFF.

The J gene is TRBJ1-5, the V gene TRBV28; the D gene is possibly TRBD1 (6 bases). Trimming cost V 2 bases and J 1 base, with 24 bases left between them. Germline V CDR1 and CDR2: MDHEN, SYDVKM. The CDR3 is 20 residues long. CDR3 sequence (DNA): TGTGCCAGCAGTTTAATACGTTGGCAGGGGATGAGGGAGAGCAATCAGCCCCAGCATTTT. Protein sequence: CASSLIRWQGMRESNQPQHF.